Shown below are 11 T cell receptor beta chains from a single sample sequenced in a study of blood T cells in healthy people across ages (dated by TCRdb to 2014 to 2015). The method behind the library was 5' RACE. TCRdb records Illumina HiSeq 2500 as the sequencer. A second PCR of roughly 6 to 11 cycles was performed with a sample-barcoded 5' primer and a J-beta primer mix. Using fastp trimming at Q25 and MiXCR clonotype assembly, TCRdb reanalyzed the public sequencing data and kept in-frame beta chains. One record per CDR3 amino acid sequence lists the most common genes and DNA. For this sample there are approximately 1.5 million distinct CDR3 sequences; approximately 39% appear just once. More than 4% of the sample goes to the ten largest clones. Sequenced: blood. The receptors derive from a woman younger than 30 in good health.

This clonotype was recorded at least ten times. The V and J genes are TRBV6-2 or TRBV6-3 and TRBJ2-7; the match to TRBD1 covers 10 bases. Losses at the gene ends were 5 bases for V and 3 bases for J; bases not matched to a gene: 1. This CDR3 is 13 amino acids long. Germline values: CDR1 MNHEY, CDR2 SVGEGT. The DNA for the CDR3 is TGTGCCAGCAGTGACAGGGGGCTCTACGAGCAGTACTTC. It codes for CASSDRGLYEQYF.

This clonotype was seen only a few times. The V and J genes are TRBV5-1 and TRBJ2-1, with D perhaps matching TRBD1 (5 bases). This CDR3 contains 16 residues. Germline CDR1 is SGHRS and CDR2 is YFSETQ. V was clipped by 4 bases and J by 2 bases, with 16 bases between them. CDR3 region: CASSRLGQGTYNEQFF. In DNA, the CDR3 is TGCGCCAGCAGCCGGTTGGGCCAGGGCACCTACAATGAGCAGTTCTTC.

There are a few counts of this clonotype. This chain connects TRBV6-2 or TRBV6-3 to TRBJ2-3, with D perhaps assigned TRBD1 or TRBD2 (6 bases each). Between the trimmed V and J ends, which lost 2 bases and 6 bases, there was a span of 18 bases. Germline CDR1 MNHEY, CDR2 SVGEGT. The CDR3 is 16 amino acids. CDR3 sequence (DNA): TGTGCCAGCAGTTACATCCGGGGGCAAGAATCCGATACGCAGTATTTT. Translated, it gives CASSYIRGQESDTQYF.

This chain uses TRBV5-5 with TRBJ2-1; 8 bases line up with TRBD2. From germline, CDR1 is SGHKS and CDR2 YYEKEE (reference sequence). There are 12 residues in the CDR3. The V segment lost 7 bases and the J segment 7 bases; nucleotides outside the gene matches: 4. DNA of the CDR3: TGTGCCAGCCGGACTAGCAAGAATGAGCAGTTCTTC. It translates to CASRTSKNEQFF.

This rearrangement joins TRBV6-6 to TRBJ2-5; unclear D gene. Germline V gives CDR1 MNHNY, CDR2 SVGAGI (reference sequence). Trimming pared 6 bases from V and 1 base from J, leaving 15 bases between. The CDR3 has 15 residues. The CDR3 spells CASRSRTNFQETQYF. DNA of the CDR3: TGTGCCAGCAGAAGCCGGACCAACTTCCAAGAGACCCAGTACTTC.

In nucleotides, the CDR3 is TGTGCCAGCAGCCAAGGTTTTCAAGATGGCTACACCTTC. Its translation: CASSQGFQDGYTF. The chain couples TRBV9 to TRBJ1-2; D not certain. Between the trimmed V and J ends, which lost 4 bases and 6 bases, there was a span of 13 bases. Germline V CDR1 and CDR2: SGDLS, YYNGEE. CDR3 size: 13 residues.

Here the CDR3 DNA reads TGCGCCAGCAGCCAAGATCTTGGGGCCATGAACACTGAAGCTTTCTTT. Translated, it gives CASSQDLGAMNTEAFF. The chain couples TRBV4-3 to TRBJ1-1; TRBD1 might be the D (5 bases). The V end was cut by 0 bases, the J end by 0 bases, with 11 bases between. The CDR3 runs to 16 residues. Looked up from germline, CDR1 is LGHNA and CDR2 is YSLEER.

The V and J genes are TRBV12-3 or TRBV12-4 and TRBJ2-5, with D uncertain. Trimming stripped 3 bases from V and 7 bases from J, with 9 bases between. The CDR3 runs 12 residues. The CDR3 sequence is CASSLWVGTQYF. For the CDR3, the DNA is TGTGCCAGCAGTTTGTGGGTGGGGACCCAGTACTTC.

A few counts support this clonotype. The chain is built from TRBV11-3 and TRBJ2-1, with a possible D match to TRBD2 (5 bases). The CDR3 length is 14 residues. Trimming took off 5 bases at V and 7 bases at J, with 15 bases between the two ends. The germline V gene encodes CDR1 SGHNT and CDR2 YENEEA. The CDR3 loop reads CASSRRAGGNEQFF. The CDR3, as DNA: TGTGCCAGCAGCAGACGGGCCGGAGGTAATGAGCAGTTCTTC.

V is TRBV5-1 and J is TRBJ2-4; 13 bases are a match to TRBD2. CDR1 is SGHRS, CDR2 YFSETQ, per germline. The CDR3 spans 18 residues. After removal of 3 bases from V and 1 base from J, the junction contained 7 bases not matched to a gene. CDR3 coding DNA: TGCGCCAGCAGCTCCGGACTAGCGGGAGTGGGGGCCAAAAACATTCAGTACTTC. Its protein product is CASSSGLAGVGAKNIQYF.

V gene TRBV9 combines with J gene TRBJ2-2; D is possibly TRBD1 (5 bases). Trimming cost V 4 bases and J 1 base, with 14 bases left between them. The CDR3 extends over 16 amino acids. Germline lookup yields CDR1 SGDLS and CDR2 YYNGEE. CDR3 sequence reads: CASSSSVGQNTGELFF. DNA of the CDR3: TGTGCCAGCAGCTCGTCGGTTGGACAGAACACCGGGGAGCTGTTTTTT.